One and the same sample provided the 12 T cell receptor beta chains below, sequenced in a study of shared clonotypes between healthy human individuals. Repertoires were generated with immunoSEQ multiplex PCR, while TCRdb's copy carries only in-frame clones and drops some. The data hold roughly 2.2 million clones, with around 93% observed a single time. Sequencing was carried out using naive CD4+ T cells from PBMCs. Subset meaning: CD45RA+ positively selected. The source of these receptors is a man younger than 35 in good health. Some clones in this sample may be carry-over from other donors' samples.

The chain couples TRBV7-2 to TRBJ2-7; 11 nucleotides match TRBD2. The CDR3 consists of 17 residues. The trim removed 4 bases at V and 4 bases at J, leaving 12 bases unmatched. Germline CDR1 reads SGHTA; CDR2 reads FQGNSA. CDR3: CASSSPPPSGRWYEQYF. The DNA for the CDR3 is TGTGCCAGCAGCTCGCCCCCCCCTAGCGGGAGGTGGTACGAGCAGTACTTC.

The CDR3 DNA is TGTGCCAGCAGCTTAGTTGGGACTACCCCTATCGAGCAGTACTTC. It yields the protein CASSLVGTTPIEQYF. The J gene is TRBJ2-7, the V gene TRBV11-2, with TRBD2 matching over 7 bases. The germline V gene encodes CDR1 SGHAT and CDR2 FQNNGV. The CDR3 runs to 15 residues. J lost 6 bases, V lost 1 base, and 9 bases had no gene match.

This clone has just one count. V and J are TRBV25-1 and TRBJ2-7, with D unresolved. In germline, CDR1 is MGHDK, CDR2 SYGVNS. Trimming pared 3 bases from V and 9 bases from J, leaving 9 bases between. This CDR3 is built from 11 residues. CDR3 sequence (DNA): TGTGCCAGCAGTGAGCTCTTCGGGCAGTACTTC. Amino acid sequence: CASSELFGQYF.

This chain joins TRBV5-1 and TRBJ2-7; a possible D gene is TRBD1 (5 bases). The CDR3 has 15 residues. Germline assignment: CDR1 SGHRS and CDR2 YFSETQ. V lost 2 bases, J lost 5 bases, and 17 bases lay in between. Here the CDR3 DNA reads TGCGCCAGCAGCTTTGACCAGGGTCTATCGCACGAGCAGTACTTC. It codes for CASSFDQGLSHEQYF.

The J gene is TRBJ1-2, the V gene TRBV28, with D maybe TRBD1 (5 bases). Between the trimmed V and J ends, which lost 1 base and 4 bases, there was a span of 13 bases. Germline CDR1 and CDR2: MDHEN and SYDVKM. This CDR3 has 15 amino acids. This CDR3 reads CASSLLGLGLYGYTF. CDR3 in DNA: TGTGCCAGCAGTTTATTAGGTTTGGGGCTCTATGGCTACACCTTC.

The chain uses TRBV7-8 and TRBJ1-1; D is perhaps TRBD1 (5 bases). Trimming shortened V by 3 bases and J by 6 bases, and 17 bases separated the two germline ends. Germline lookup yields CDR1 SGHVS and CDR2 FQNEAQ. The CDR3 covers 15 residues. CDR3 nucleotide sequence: TGTGCCAGCAGCTTGCACCGACCAGGGTTACCTGAAGCTTTCTTT. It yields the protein CASSLHRPGLPEAFF.

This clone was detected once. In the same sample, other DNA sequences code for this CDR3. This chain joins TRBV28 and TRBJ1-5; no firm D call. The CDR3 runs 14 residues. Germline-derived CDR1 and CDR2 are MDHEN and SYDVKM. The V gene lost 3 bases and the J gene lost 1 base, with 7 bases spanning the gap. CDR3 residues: CASSLGGSNQPQHF. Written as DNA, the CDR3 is TGTGCCAGCAGTTTGGGAGGGAGCAATCAGCCCCAGCATTTT.

The CDR3 sequence: CASSPLRAGAVYEQYF. DNA for the CDR3: TGTGCCAGCTCACCACTACGAGCGGGAGCGGTGTACGAGCAGTACTTC. V and J are TRBV18 and TRBJ2-7; 8 bases are shared with TRBD2. The CDR3 length is 16 residues. Per the germline V gene, CDR1 is KGHSH and CDR2 is LQKENI. J lost 4 bases, V lost 1 base, and 9 bases had no gene match.

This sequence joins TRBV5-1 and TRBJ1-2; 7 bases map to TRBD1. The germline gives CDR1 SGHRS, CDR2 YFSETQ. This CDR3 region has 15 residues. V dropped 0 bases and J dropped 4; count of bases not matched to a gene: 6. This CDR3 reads CASSLASGGTYGYTF. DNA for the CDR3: TGCGCCAGCAGCTTGGCGTCAGGGGGAACCTATGGCTACACCTTC.

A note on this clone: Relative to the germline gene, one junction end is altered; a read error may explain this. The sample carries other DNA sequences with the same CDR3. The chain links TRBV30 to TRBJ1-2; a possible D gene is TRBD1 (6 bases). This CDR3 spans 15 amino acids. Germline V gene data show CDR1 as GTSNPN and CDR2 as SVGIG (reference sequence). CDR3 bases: TGTGCCTGGAGTGCGTCCCGGGGGGCCGTTTATGGTTACACCTTC. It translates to CAWSASRGAVYGYTF.

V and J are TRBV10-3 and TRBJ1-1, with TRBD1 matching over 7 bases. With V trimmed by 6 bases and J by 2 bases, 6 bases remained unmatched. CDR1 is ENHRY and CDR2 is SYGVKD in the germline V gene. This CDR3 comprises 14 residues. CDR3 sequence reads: CAIRPGQPNTEAFF. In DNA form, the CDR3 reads TGTGCCATCAGGCCGGGACAGCCAAACACTGAAGCTTTCTTT.

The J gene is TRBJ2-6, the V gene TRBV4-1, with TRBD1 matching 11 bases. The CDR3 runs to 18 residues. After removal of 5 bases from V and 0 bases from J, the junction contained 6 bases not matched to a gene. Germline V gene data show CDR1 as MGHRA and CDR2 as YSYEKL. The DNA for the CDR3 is TGCGCCAGCAGCGCCCGGGGGACAGGGGGCTCTGGGGCCAACGTCCTGACTTTC. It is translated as CASSARGTGGSGANVLTF.